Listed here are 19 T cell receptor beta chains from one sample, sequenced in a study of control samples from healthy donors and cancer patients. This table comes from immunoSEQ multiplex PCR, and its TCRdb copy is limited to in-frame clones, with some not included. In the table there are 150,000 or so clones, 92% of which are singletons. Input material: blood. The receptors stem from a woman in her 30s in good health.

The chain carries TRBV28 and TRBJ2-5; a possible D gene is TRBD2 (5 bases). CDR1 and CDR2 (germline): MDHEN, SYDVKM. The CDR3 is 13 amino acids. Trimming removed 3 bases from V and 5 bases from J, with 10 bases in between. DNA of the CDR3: TGTGCCAGCAGTTTCCGGGGAACGGAGACCCAGTACTTC. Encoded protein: CASSFRGTETQYF.

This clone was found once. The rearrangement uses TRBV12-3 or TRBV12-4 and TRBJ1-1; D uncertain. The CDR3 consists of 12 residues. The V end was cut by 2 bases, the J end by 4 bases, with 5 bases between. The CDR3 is CASSLTPTEAFF. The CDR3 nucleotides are TGTGCCAGCAGTTTAACCCCCACTGAAGCTTTCTTT.

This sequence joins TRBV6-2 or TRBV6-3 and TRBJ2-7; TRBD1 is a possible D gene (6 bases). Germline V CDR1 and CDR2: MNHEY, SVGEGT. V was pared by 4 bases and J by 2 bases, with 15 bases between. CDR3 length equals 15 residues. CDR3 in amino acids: CASSSRGRMAYEQYF. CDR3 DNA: TGTGCCAGCAGTTCCAGGGGACGGATGGCCTACGAGCAGTACTTC.

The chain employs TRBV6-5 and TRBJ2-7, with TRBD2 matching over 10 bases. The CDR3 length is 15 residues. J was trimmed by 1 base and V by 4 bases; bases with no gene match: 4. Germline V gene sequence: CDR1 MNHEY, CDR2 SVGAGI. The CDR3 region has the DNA TGTGCCAGCAGTTCACTAGCGGGGCCGTCCTACGAGCAGTACTTC. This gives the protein CASSSLAGPSYEQYF.

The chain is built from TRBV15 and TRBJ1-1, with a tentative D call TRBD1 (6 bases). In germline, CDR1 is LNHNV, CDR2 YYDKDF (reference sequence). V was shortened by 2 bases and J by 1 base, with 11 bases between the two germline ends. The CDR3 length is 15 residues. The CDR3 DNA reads TGTGCCACCAGCAGACCCCAGGGGTGGAACACTGAAGCTTTCTTT. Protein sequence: CATSRPQGWNTEAFF.

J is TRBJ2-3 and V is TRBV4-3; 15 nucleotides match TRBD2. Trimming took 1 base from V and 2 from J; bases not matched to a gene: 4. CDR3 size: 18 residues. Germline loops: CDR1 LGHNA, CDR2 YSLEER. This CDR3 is CASSQGRTSGRVTDTQYF. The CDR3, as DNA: TGCGCCAGCAGCCAAGGACGGACTAGCGGGAGGGTCACAGATACGCAGTATTTT.

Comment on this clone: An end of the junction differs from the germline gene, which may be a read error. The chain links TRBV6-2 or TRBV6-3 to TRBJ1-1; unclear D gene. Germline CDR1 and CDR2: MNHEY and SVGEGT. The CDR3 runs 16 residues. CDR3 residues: CASTYRPTSMNTEAFF. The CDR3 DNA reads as TGTGCCAGCACTTACCGGCCGACATCCATGAACACTGAAGCTTTCTTT.

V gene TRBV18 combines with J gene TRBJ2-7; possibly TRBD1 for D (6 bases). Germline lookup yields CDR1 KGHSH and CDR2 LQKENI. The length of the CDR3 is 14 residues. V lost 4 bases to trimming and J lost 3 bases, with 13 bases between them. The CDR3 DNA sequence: TGTGCCAGCTCACTATCTGGACAGAGCTACGAGCAGTACTTC. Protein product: CASSLSGQSYEQYF. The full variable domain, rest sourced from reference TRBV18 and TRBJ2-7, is NAGVMQNPRHLVRRRGQEARLRCSPMKGHSHVYWYRQLPEEGLKFMVYLQKENIIDESGMPKERFSAEFPKEGPSILRIQQVVRGDSAAYFCASSLSGQSYEQYFGPGTRLTVT.

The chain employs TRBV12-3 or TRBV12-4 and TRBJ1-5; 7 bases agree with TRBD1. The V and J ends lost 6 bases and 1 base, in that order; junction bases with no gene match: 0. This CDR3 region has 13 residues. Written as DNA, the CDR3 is TGTGCCAGCAGGGGACAGAGCAATCAGCCCCAGCATTTT. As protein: CASRGQSNQPQHF.

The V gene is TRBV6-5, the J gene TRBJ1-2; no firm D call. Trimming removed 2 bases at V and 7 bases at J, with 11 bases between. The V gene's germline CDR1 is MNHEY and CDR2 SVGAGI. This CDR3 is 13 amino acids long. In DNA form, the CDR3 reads TGTGCCAGCAGTTACCTACGCGGGTCTGGCTACACCTTC. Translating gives CASSYLRGSGYTF.

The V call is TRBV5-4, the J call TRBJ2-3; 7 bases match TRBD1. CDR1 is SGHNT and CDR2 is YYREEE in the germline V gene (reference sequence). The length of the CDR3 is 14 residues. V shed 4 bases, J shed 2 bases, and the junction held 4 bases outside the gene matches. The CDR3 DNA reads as TGTGCCAGCAGCAAGGGGACAGCCACAGATACGCAGTATTTT. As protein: CASSKGTATDTQYF.

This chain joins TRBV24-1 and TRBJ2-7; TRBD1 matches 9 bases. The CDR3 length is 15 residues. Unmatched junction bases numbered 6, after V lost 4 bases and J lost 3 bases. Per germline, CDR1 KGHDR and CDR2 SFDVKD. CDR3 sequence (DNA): TGTGCCACCAGTGAAAGGACAGGGGATGGCTACGAGCAGTACTTC. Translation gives CATSERTGDGYEQYF.

CDR3: CAWSRKGEKLFF. In DNA, the CDR3 is TGTGCCTGGAGTAGGAAGGGGGAAAAACTGTTTTTT. The chain uses TRBV30 and TRBJ1-4, with D possibly being TRBD1 (5 bases). Germline loops: CDR1 GTSNPN, CDR2 SVGIG (reference sequence). Trimming pared 2 bases from V and 8 bases from J, leaving 9 bases between. The CDR3 totals 12 residues.

Here the CDR3 reads CASSFSGFQETQYF. CDR3 nucleotides: TGTGCCAGCAGCTTTAGCGGGTTCCAAGAGACCCAGTACTTC. The V gene is TRBV11-2, the J gene TRBJ2-5; 7 bases match TRBD2. V gave up 3 bases and J gave up 1 base; unmatched junction bases: 2. The germline V gene has CDR1 SGHAT and CDR2 FQNNGV. CDR3 size: 14 residues.

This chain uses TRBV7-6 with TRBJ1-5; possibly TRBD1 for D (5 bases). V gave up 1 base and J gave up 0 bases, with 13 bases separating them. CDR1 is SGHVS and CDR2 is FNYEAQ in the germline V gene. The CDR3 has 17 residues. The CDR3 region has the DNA TGTGCCAGCAGCTTAGTCCATCATGGGGGTAGCAATCAGCCCCAGCATTTT. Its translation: CASSLVHHGGSNQPQHF. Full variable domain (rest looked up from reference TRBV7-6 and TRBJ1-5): GAGVSQSPRYKVTKRGQDVALRCDPISGHVSLYWYRQALGQGPEFLTYFNYEAQQDKSGLPNDRFSAERPEGSISTLTIQRTEQRDSAMYRCASSLVHHGGSNQPQHFGDGTRLSIL.

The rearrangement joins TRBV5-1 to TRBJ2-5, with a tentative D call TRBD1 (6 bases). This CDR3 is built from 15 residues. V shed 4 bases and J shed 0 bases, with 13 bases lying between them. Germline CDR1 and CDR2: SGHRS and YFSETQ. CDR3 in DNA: TGCGCCAGCAGCAACGCAGGGGAAAACCAAGAGACCCAGTACTTC. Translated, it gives CASSNAGENQETQYF.

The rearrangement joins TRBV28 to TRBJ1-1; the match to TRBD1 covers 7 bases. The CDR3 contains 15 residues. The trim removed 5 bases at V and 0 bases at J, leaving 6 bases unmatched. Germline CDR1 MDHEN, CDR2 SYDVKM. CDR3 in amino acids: CASSPGGQMNTEAFF. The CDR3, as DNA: TGTGCCAGCAGTCCCGGGGGACAGATGAACACTGAAGCTTTCTTT.

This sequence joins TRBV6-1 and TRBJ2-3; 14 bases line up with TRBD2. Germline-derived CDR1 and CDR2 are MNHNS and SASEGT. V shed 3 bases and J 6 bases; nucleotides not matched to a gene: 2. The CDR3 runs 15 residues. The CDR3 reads CASSEGLAGADTQYF. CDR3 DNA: TGTGCCAGCAGTGAGGGACTAGCGGGAGCGGATACGCAGTATTTT.

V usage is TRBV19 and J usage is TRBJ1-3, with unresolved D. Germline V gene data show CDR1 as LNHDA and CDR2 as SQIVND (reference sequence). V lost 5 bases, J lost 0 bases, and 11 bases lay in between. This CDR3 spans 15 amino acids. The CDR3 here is CASSALGVSGNTIYF. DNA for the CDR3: TGTGCCAGTAGTGCCCTTGGGGTCTCTGGAAACACCATATATTTT. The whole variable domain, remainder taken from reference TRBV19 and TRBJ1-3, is DGGITQSPKYLFRKEGQNVTLSCEQNLNHDAMYWYRQDPGQGLRLIYYSQIVNDFQKGDIAEGYSVSREKKESFPLTVTSAQKNPTAFYLCASSALGVSGNTIYFGEGSWLTVV.